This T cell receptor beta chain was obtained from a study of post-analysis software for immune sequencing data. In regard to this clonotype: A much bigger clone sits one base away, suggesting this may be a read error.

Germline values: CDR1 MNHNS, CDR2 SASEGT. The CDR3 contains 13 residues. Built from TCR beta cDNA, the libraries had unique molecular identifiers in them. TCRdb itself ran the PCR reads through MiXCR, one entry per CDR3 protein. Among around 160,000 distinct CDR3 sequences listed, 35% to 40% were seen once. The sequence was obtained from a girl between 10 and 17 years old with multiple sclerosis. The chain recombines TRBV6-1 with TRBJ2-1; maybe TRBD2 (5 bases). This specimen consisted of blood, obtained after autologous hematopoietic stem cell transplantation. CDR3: CVSSEFGVSEQFF. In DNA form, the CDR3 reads TGTGTCAGCAGTGAATTCGGGGTTAGTGAGCAGTTCTTC.